The source of this TCR beta chain is a study of blood T cell repertoires in COVID-19. Across the whole study: The origin of the acute and convalescent COVID-19 samples was the United States, Italy and Spain. PBMCs, B-cell-depleted T cells, or T cells provided the cDNA or gDNA that made up the material.

How the authors handled the data: From reference gene primer amplification, estimates of nucleated cell counts were derived. This table comes from immunoSEQ multiplex PCR, and its TCRdb copy is limited to in-frame clones, with some not included. Clonal size and the V and J genes are those of that table, whereas D and trimming came from the DNA. The sample comprises 150,000 to 200,000 clones, almost 85% of which are singletons, and more than 7.5% rests with the top ten. Germline CDR1 is SGHDT and CDR2 is YYEEEE. Losses at the gene ends were 4 bases for V and 3 bases for J; bases not matched to a gene: 12. The CDR3 runs 16 residues.

The specimen was peripheral blood. This chain connects TRBV5-6 to TRBJ2-5, with 7 nucleotides matching TRBD1. The receptor's source is a man aged 35 to 55 who had recovered from COVID-19. The CDR3 sequence is CASSRLVGDRKETQYF. The CDR3 DNA reads as TGTGCCAGCAGCCGACTCGTTGGGGACAGAAAAGAGACCCAGTACTTC.